The 24 T cell receptor beta chains below come from one sample, sequenced in a study of molecular identifiers for immune sequencing clone quantification. Using its own MiXCR run on the PCR reads, TCRdb lists one record per CDR3 protein. Of 68,000 or so distinct CDR3 sequences in the sample, 15% to 20% were seen once. The material sequenced was naive CD8+ T cells from blood, with Jurkat cell RNA spiked in. Subset reported: FACS-sorted CD8+CD4-CCR7+CD45RA+ naive T cells. These receptor sequences come from a human donor in good health. Some libraries in this study had Jurkat cell RNA spiked in.

As to this clonotype: This clone may be a read error of a much larger clone one base away. The chain employs TRBV4-3 and TRBJ2-1, with 8 bases lining up with TRBD2. Germline CDR1 is LGHNA and CDR2 is YSLEER. The J segment lost 6 bases and the V segment lost 3 bases, leaving 10 bases of the junction unmatched. CDR3 length: 16 residues. DNA of the CDR3: TGCGCCAGCAGCCAGGAACAAGCGGGAGTTTTCAATGAGCAGTTCTTC. This sequence encodes CASSQEQAGVFNEQFF.

This rearrangement joins TRBV4-1 to TRBJ2-7; D remains unclear. The CDR3 sequence is 13 residues long. Deletions cut 4 bases from V and 3 bases from J, with 10 bases between. Germline V gene data show CDR1 as MGHRA and CDR2 as YSYEKL. As DNA, the CDR3 is TGCGCCAGCAGCCCTCAGGTTTACTACGAGCAGTACTTC. Translation: CASSPQVYYEQYF.

This clonotype was counted ten times or more. The chain employs TRBV7-2 and TRBJ2-7; D is undetermined. Germline V gene lookup returns CDR1 SGHTA and CDR2 FQGNSA. V was cut by 1 base and J by 0 bases, with 10 bases left in between. The CDR3 has 15 amino acids. CDR3 amino acids: CASSLVPGSSYEQYF. In nucleotides, the CDR3 is TGTGCCAGCAGCTTAGTTCCCGGCTCCTCCTACGAGCAGTACTTC.

This clonotype came up many times. This chain uses TRBV28 with TRBJ2-7; D uncertain. The CDR3 is 12 amino acids. V was trimmed by 5 bases and J by 6 bases, leaving 11 bases between them. The germline V gene has CDR1 MDHEN and CDR2 SYDVKM. This chain's CDR3 is CASSPPIAEQYF. CDR3 nucleotides: TGTGCCAGCAGTCCACCGATTGCCGAGCAGTACTTC.

This clonotype has a count of ten or more. J is TRBJ1-5 and V is TRBV2, with 7 nucleotides matching TRBD1. The junction had 8 bases not matched to a gene; V was cut back by 5 bases and J by 4 bases. This CDR3 comprises 15 residues. The germline gives CDR1 SNHLY, CDR2 FYNNEI. CDR3 loop: CASSLTGELNQPQHF. The CDR3 region has the DNA TGTGCCAGCAGTTTAACAGGGGAACTGAATCAGCCCCAGCATTTT.

The sample holds many counts of this clonotype. CDR3 protein: CASSQGKGQTEAFF. DNA of the CDR3: TGTGCCAGCAGCCAAGGGAAAGGTCAGACTGAAGCTTTCTTT. The gene calls are TRBV14 and TRBJ1-1; D is unclear. The ends were cut back, 1 base at V and 5 bases at J, with 11 bases in the middle. The CDR3 runs 14 residues. The V gene's germline CDR1 is SGHDN and CDR2 FVKESK. The full variable domain, rest sourced from reference TRBV14 and TRBJ1-1, is EAGVTQFPSHSVIEKGQTVTLRCDPISGHDNLYWYRRVMGKEIKFLLHFVKESKQDESGMPNNRFLAERTGGTYSTLKVQPAELEDSGVYFCASSQGKGQTEAFFGQGTRLTVV.

There are many counts of this clonotype. This sequence joins TRBV7-2 and TRBJ1-6; D remains ambiguous. This CDR3 contains 16 residues. Germline lookup yields CDR1 SGHTA and CDR2 FQGNSA. Trimming shortened V by 4 bases and J by 0 bases, and 10 bases separated the two germline ends. CDR3 DNA: TGTGCCAGCAGCTCCCCCTCGAGCTCCTATAATTCACCCCTCCACTTT. It translates to CASSSPSSSYNSPLHF.

A word on this clonotype: A much more abundant neighbour one base away suggests this may be a read error. The chain has TRBV28 and TRBJ2-7, with D unclear. V lost 5 bases and J 5 bases, leaving 16 bases between the germline ends. The V gene's germline CDR1 is MDHEN and CDR2 SYDVKM. CDR3 length equals 14 residues. This chain's CDR3 is CASSAELMQDEQYF. Here the CDR3 DNA reads TGTGCCAGCAGTGCAGAGCTTATGCAGGACGAGCAGTACTTC.

About this clonotype itself: A read error is possible here, since a much larger clone lies one base away. The V gene is TRBV27, the J gene TRBJ1-1; D remains unclear. V gave up 1 base and J gave up 8 bases, with 14 bases separating them. This CDR3 is 14 amino acids long. Germline CDR1 MNHEY, CDR2 SMNVEV (reference sequence). CDR3 coding DNA: TGTGCCAGCAGTTTATTTTTTGAGGACTGGGAAGCTTTCTTT. Its protein product is CASSLFFEDWEAFF.

This clonotype was picked up many times. CDR3 nucleotide sequence: TGCAGCGTTGAAGGGCCGAGCGGGGGGCTCGTCGGGGAGCTGTTTTTT. This codes for CSVEGPSGGLVGELFF. This chain uses TRBV29-1 with TRBJ2-2; 9 nucleotides align to TRBD2. Germline lookup yields CDR1 SQVTM and CDR2 ANQGSEA. The CDR3 totals 16 residues. J was trimmed by 7 bases and V by 1 base; bases with no gene match: 10.

The chain uses TRBV13 and TRBJ2-5; 7 bases fit TRBD1. This CDR3 region has 13 residues. Unmatched junction bases numbered 8, after V lost 6 bases and J lost 7 bases. The V gene's germline CDR1 is PRHDT and CDR2 FYEKMQ (reference sequence). CDR3 protein: CASRTGTGGTQYF. DNA for the CDR3: TGTGCCAGCAGGACAGGGACCGGTGGGACCCAGTACTTC.

V usage is TRBV12-3 or TRBV12-4 and J usage is TRBJ1-2; tentative D call: TRBD1 (5 bases). This CDR3 has 14 residues. Trimming left V 5 bases short and J 4 bases short, with 14 bases between. CDR3 region: CASSPGHPGYGYTF. The CDR3 bases are TGTGCCAGCAGTCCAGGACACCCCGGCTATGGCTACACCTTC.

This clonotype was detected many times. The CDR3 here is CASSQGGGLWPAEQFF. The CDR3 coding sequence is TGCGCCAGCAGCCAAGGGGGGGGGTTGTGGCCAGCCGAGCAGTTCTTC. This chain joins TRBV4-1 and TRBJ2-1; TRBD2 matches at 7 bases. The trim removed 1 base at V and 10 bases at J, leaving 13 bases unmatched. Germline V gene sequence: CDR1 MGHRA, CDR2 YSYEKL. This CDR3 contains 16 residues.

J is TRBJ1-1 and V is TRBV6-6; no clear D. Germline V gene lookup returns CDR1 MNHNY and CDR2 SVGAGI (reference sequence). This CDR3 has 11 residues. V lost 5 bases to trimming and J lost 6 bases, with 7 bases between them. The CDR3 DNA reads TGTGCCAGCAGTGGAGATCCTGAAGCTTTCTTT. It encodes CASSGDPEAFF.

This clonotype was recorded many times. V gene TRBV28 combines with J gene TRBJ2-5, with D unclear. Trimming took 4 bases from V and 2 from J, leaving 8 bases between them. The V gene's germline CDR1 is MDHEN and CDR2 SYDVKM. The CDR3 totals 13 residues. The CDR3 loop reads CASSSRLQETQYF. The CDR3 DNA reads as TGTGCCAGCAGTTCTAGGTTACAAGAGACCCAGTACTTC.

Note on this clonotype: This clone may be a read error of a much larger clone one base away. This rearrangement joins TRBV5-8 to TRBJ1-2; TRBD1 aligns across 10 bases. The length of the CDR3 is 14 residues. Germline V gene lookup returns CDR1 SGHTS and CDR2 YDEGEE. The CDR3 loop is CASNPGQGNYGYAF. CDR3 nucleotide sequence: TGTGCCAGCAACCCGGGACAGGGGAACTATGGCTACGCCTTC.

There are many counts of this clonotype. The V gene is TRBV4-1, the J gene TRBJ2-7; possible D gene TRBD1, 6 bases. V was clipped by 4 bases and J by 2 bases, with 15 bases between them. The CDR3 loop spans 15 amino acids. Per germline, CDR1 MGHRA and CDR2 YSYEKL. The chain's CDR3 is CASSRGQSEAYEQYF. The CDR3 nucleotides read TGCGCCAGCAGCCGAGGACAGAGCGAGGCCTACGAGCAGTACTTC.

As for this clonotype: Just one base apart from a much larger clone, this may be a read error. J is TRBJ1-2 and V is TRBV27; D remains ambiguous. The CDR3 consists of 14 residues. The germline V and J ends were trimmed by 3 bases and 8 bases, with 16 bases remaining between them. Germline CDR1 reads MNHEY; CDR2 reads SMNVEV (reference sequence). Here the CDR3 DNA reads TGTGCCAGCAGTTTTGACTGGGAAGGGCAAGGCTACACCTTC. Translated, it gives CASSFDWEGQGYTF.

This clonotype was recorded many times. The V gene is TRBV7-2, the J gene TRBJ2-7; 16 positions agree with TRBD2. This CDR3 contains 16 residues. Germline-derived CDR1 and CDR2 are SGHTA and FQGNSA. Germline trimming cut 4 bases from V and 4 bases from J; bases unmatched to any gene: 4. CDR3 loop: CASSSEGLAGGYEQYF. CDR3 nucleotide sequence: TGTGCCAGCAGCTCCGAGGGACTAGCGGGAGGGTACGAGCAGTACTTC.

Concerning this clonotype itself: Given a much more abundant clone one base away, this may be a read error. The genes are TRBV7-9 and TRBJ2-1; tentatively, D is TRBD1 (5 bases). Per the germline V gene, CDR1 is SEHNR and CDR2 is FQNEAQ (reference sequence). This CDR3 spans 12 amino acids. CDR3 nucleotides: TGTGTCAGCAGCCCCGACAGCAATGAGCAGTTCTTC. It is translated as CVSSPDSNEQFF.

This clonotype was detected ten times or more. The chain combines TRBV6-4 with TRBJ2-1, with D possibly being TRBD2 (6 bases). The germline V gene encodes CDR1 MRHNA and CDR2 SNTAGT. This CDR3 comprises 14 residues. V was shortened by 3 bases and J by 9 bases, with 15 bases between the two germline ends. This CDR3 reads CASSERLGWGEQFF. The CDR3 DNA follows: TGTGCCAGCAGTGAAAGACTAGGGTGGGGTGAGCAGTTCTTC.

This clonotype was counted between two and nine times. The chain combines TRBV5-1 with TRBJ2-7; D unclear. The CDR3 covers 14 residues. V lost 5 bases and J 0 bases, leaving 12 bases between the germline ends. Germline V lookup: CDR1 SGHRS, CDR2 YFSETQ. CDR3 DNA sequence: TGCGCCAGCAGGTCCACTCAAAGCTCCTACGAGCAGTACTTC. Its translation is CASRSTQSSYEQYF.

Worth noting for this clonotype: One end of the junction varies from germline; a read error may be responsible. V gene TRBV30 combines with J gene TRBJ1-5, with TRBD1 matching over 7 bases. The CDR3 sequence is 17 residues long. The V gene's germline CDR1 is GTSNPN and CDR2 SVGIG (reference sequence). In nucleotides, the CDR3 is TGTGCTTGGAGTTTGGGACAGTGGCGTTATAGCAATCAGCGCCAGCATTTT. Residues: CAWSLGQWRYSNQRQHF.

This clonotype was seen at least ten times. The J gene is TRBJ2-1, the V gene TRBV30; D perhaps matches TRBD2 (5 bases). Trimming took 4 bases from V and 12 from J, leaving 16 bases between them. The CDR3 is 12 amino acids. In germline, CDR1 is GTSNPN, CDR2 SVGIG (reference sequence). CDR3 coding DNA: TGTGCCTGGACCCAATCAAGCGGAGGGCAGTTCTTC. Its translation: CAWTQSSGGQFF.